These 31 T cell receptor beta chains originate from one sample sequenced in a study of T cells in Graves' hyperthyroidism and ophthalmopathy. Amplified TCR beta CDR3 regions derived from RNA transcripts. During a first-round RT-PCR of the TCR CDR3, the HTBI primer set was used. Via MiXCR, TCRdb re-called the multiplex PCR reads, giving one row per CDR3 protein. Of hundreds of thousands of distinct CDR3 sequences in the sample, around 16% were seen once. The specimen was blood. These receptors all stem from a woman younger than 30 with Graves' hyperthyroidism.

The V gene is TRBV19, the J gene TRBJ1-5, with a weak D call TRBD1 (6 bases). The CDR3 loop spans 15 amino acids. The V and J ends lost 1 base and 7 bases respectively, with 14 bases between them. Germline CDR1 is LNHDA and CDR2 is SQIVND (reference sequence). The CDR3 coding sequence is TGTGCCAGTAGTATAGGTTGGGGGGGGACACAGCCCCAGCATTTT. It encodes CASSIGWGGTQPQHF.

This clonotype came up many times. The CDR3 spells CASSERAGSGNTIYF. The DNA of the CDR3 is TGTGCCAGCAGTGAAAGGGCAGGCTCTGGAAACACCATATATTTT. This chain links TRBV2 with TRBJ1-3; D not resolved. Trimming left V 2 bases short and J 0 bases short, with 8 bases between. CDR3 length equals 15 residues. In germline, CDR1 is SNHLY, CDR2 FYNNEI.

There are many counts of this clonotype. The V gene is TRBV28, the J gene TRBJ1-5, with D unresolved. The CDR3 is 12 amino acids. V lost 7 bases and J 9 bases, leaving 13 bases between the germline ends. Germline lookup yields CDR1 MDHEN and CDR2 SYDVKM. The CDR3 DNA reads as TGTGCCAGCACCGTCGGCGGACGGCCCCAGCATTTT. It specifies CASTVGGRPQHF.

This clonotype was found once. The V and J genes are TRBV6-2 or TRBV6-3 and TRBJ1-1; no clear D. The ends were cut back, 6 bases at V and 4 bases at J, with 27 bases in the middle. Germline-derived CDR1 and CDR2 are MNHEY and SVGEGT. CDR3 length: 18 residues. DNA for the CDR3: TGTGCCAGCAGGAGGGCCGTGATTTCGCTCGGCTGGAGCACTGAAGCTTTCTTT. The encoded protein is CASRRAVISLGWSTEAFF.

Ten or more counts support this clonotype. The chain is built from TRBV12-3 or TRBV12-4 and TRBJ1-2, with D possibly TRBD1 on 6 matching bases. CDR3 size: 14 residues. The V end lost 3 bases, the J end lost 3 bases, and 11 bases lay between the germline ends. The CDR3 is CASSLAGAHYGYTF. In DNA, the CDR3 is TGTGCCAGCAGTTTGGCAGGGGCCCACTATGGCTACACCTTC.

This clonotype occurred many times. The chain combines TRBV24-1 with TRBJ1-1; no clear D. Germline assignment: CDR1 KGHDR and CDR2 SFDVKD. This CDR3 is built from 15 residues. The V and J ends lost 5 bases and 1 base respectively, with 13 bases between them. The DNA of the CDR3 is TGTGCCACCAGTGCCAATGGCCCAGGGAACACTGAAGCTTTCTTT. Its translation is CATSANGPGNTEAFF.

This clonotype was seen repeatedly, ten times or more. The chain uses TRBV6-5 and TRBJ2-1; 7 positions match TRBD2. The CDR3 is 19 amino acids. CDR1 and CDR2 from the germline V gene are MNHEY and SVGAGI. With V trimmed by 5 bases and J by 2 bases, 18 bases remained unmatched. CDR3 DNA: TGTGCCAGCAGTCGTCCCCGGGGGGTCGCTCAAATGGCCTACAATGAGCAGTTCTTC. This gives the protein CASSRPRGVAQMAYNEQFF.

The gene calls are TRBV9 and TRBJ2-6; either TRBD1 or TRBD2 may supply D (5 bases each). Trimming stripped 0 bases from V and 6 bases from J, with 10 bases between. Germline values: CDR1 SGDLS, CDR2 YYNGEE. The CDR3 contains 15 residues. CDR3 region: CASSVAGTEANVLTF. The CDR3 DNA reads TGTGCCAGCAGCGTAGCAGGGACCGAGGCCAACGTCCTGACTTTC.

The rearrangement joins TRBV19 to TRBJ2-2, with D perhaps TRBD2 (6 bases). The CDR3 has 14 amino acids. From germline, CDR1 is LNHDA and CDR2 SQIVND (reference sequence). The ends were cut back, 8 bases at V and 3 bases at J, with 13 bases in the middle. The CDR3 loop is CASDWGLDTGELFF. The CDR3 DNA reads TGTGCCAGTGACTGGGGACTCGACACCGGGGAGCTGTTTTTT.

At least ten counts were recorded for this clonotype. This chain connects TRBV2 to TRBJ2-1; 16 bases map to TRBD2. The CDR3 is made up of 16 amino acids. After removal of 8 bases from V and 7 bases from J, the junction contained 8 bases not matched to a gene. The V gene's germline CDR1 is SNHLY and CDR2 FYNNEI. The CDR3 region has the DNA TGTGCCAGCTTCGGCGAGGGACTAGCGGGAGGGAATGAGCAGTTCTTC. Its protein product is CASFGEGLAGGNEQFF.

This clonotype has at least ten counts. The V gene is TRBV27, the J gene TRBJ2-7; D is undetermined. This CDR3 comprises 16 residues. CDR1 is MNHEY and CDR2 is SMNVEV in the germline V gene (reference sequence). V shed 7 bases and J shed 5 bases, with 24 bases lying between them. This CDR3 is CASNETGRLTLDEQYF. The CDR3 DNA reads as TGTGCCAGCAACGAGACCGGTCGACTGACTCTAGACGAGCAGTACTTC.

This clonotype was counted at least ten times. This sequence joins TRBV12-3 or TRBV12-4 and TRBJ2-7; D may be TRBD1 (6 bases). The CDR3 is made up of 13 amino acids. V lost 4 bases and J lost 3, with 10 bases in between. The CDR3 reads CASSSGHGYEQYF. The CDR3 DNA reads as TGTGCCAGCAGTTCGGGACACGGCTACGAGCAGTACTTC.

The chain links TRBV7-6 to TRBJ2-4; no reliable D call. V was pared by 4 bases and J by 1 base, with 20 bases between. The germline V gene has CDR1 SGHVS and CDR2 FNYEAQ. The CDR3 runs 18 residues. CDR3 sequence: CASSSQLPRERAKNIQYF. The DNA for the CDR3 is TGTGCCAGCAGCTCCCAACTTCCAAGGGAAAGGGCCAAAAACATTCAGTACTTC.

A remark on this clonotype: A junction end diverges from the germline sequence, so it may reflect a read error. V is TRBV6-2 or TRBV6-3 and J is TRBJ1-4; 9 positions match TRBD1. Germline CDR1 reads MNHEY; CDR2 reads SVGEGT. This CDR3 region has 15 residues. CDR3 protein: CASSRTGATNEKLVF. The CDR3 DNA is TGTGCCAGCAGTCGGACAGGGGCAACTAATGAAAAACTGGTTTTT.

This clonotype was recorded at least ten times. V gene TRBV6-1 combines with J gene TRBJ2-4; 8 positions agree with TRBD1. With V trimmed by 7 bases and J by 7 bases, 3 bases remained unmatched. CDR3 length equals 12 residues. Germline loops: CDR1 MNHNS, CDR2 SASEGT. The CDR3 is CASTWTGNIQYF. CDR3 coding DNA: TGTGCCAGCACATGGACAGGGAACATTCAGTACTTC.

The chain combines TRBV18 with TRBJ1-5; 7 bases are shared with TRBD1. Losses at the gene ends were 3 bases for V and 0 bases for J; bases not matched to a gene: 5. The CDR3 is made up of 16 amino acids. Germline lookup yields CDR1 KGHSH and CDR2 LQKENI. CDR3 in amino acids: CASSPRGRNSNQPQHF. In DNA, the CDR3 is TGTGCCAGCTCACCGAGGGGGCGAAATAGCAATCAGCCCCAGCATTTT.

The chain recombines TRBV12-3 or TRBV12-4 with TRBJ2-7; 7 nucleotides line up with TRBD1. This CDR3 is built from 14 residues. V lost 6 bases to trimming and J lost 2 bases; unmatched junction nucleotides: 7. As DNA, the CDR3 is TGTGCCAGCAGGAAACAAGGGACAGCCTACGAGCAGTACTTC. It specifies CASRKQGTAYEQYF.

This clonotype has a count of ten or more. This chain joins TRBV11-2 and TRBJ2-7; no firm D call. The V end was cut by 2 bases, the J end by 3 bases, with 5 bases between. The CDR3 totals 12 residues. The germline CDR1 and CDR2 sequences are SGHAT and FQNNGV. The CDR3 DNA follows: TGTGCCAGCAGCTTACGACACTACGAGCAGTACTTC. Protein: CASSLRHYEQYF.

This sequence joins TRBV10-3 and TRBJ2-7; D possibly matches TRBD1 or TRBD2 (5 bases each). The CDR3 runs to 14 residues. V lost 7 bases, J lost 0 bases, and 13 bases lay in between. Germline V gives CDR1 ENHRY, CDR2 SYGVKD. CDR3 coding DNA: TGTGCCATCACCGGGACCGCCAGCTCCTACGAGCAGTACTTC. Translated: CAITGTASSYEQYF.

CDR3 loop: CSVDFQMNTEAFF. In DNA, the CDR3 is TGCAGCGTTGATTTTCAGATGAACACTGAAGCTTTCTTT. The chain recombines TRBV29-1 with TRBJ1-1, with D unresolved. This CDR3 region has 13 residues. CDR1 and CDR2 (germline): SQVTM, ANQGSEA. Trimming cost V 3 bases and J 0 bases, with 8 bases left between them.

The chain has TRBV5-4 and TRBJ2-3; 13 bases agree with TRBD2. This CDR3 spans 15 amino acids. The germline V gene encodes CDR1 SGHNT and CDR2 YYREEE (reference sequence). The V gene end was trimmed by 4 bases and the J gene end by 7 bases; junction bases not matched to a gene: 6. CDR3 in amino acids: CASSRTSGSQNTQYF. CDR3 bases: TGTGCCAGCAGCCGGACTAGCGGGAGTCAAAATACGCAGTATTTT.

This clonotype was recorded at least ten times. The CDR3 loop reads CAIWAVTAGYTF. The CDR3 region has the DNA TGTGCCATTTGGGCTGTCACCGCTGGCTACACCTTC. The rearrangement links TRBV10-3 to TRBJ1-2; no reliable D call. Germline CDR1 and CDR2: ENHRY and SYGVKD. Trimming left V 9 bases short and J 7 bases short, with 15 bases between. This CDR3 has 12 residues.

This clonotype was seen only a few times. The chain uses TRBV5-8 and TRBJ2-7; no definite D call. The V end was cut by 4 bases, the J end by 6 bases, with 14 bases between. Germline V gives CDR1 SGHTS, CDR2 YDEGEE. CDR3 length: 13 residues. CDR3 sequence: CASSPNRFGEQYF. The DNA for the CDR3 is TGTGCCAGCAGCCCTAATAGGTTCGGCGAGCAGTACTTC.

This chain uses TRBV2 with TRBJ2-3; tentative D call: TRBD2 (5 bases). Trimming took 4 bases from V and 6 from J, leaving 11 bases between them. Germline V gene data show CDR1 as SNHLY and CDR2 as FYNNEI. The CDR3 runs to 13 residues. The CDR3 loop reads CASSVTGMDTQYF. The CDR3, as DNA: TGTGCCAGCAGTGTGACCGGGATGGATACGCAGTATTTT.

This clonotype was recorded many times. This sequence joins TRBV7-2 and TRBJ1-5, with D perhaps matching TRBD1 (6 bases). This CDR3 contains 13 residues. CDR1 and CDR2 (germline): SGHTA, FQGNSA. V lost 5 bases to trimming and J lost 6 bases, with 11 bases between them. Written as DNA, the CDR3 is TGTGCCAGCAGCGTTAACAGGGTTCAGCCCCAGCATTTT. This sequence encodes CASSVNRVQPQHF.

At least ten counts were recorded for this clonotype. The chain combines TRBV10-3 with TRBJ2-7; 8 bases are shared with TRBD2. The V segment lost 3 bases and the J segment 4 bases; nucleotides outside the gene matches: 11. Germline-derived CDR1 and CDR2 are ENHRY and SYGVKD. CDR3 length: 16 amino acids. CDR3 nucleotide sequence: TGTGCCATCAGTGATTTAGCGACAGGCGGGGGGTACGAGCAGTACTTC. Translation gives CAISDLATGGGYEQYF.

This rearrangement joins TRBV19 to TRBJ2-7, with no clear D. V shed 6 bases and J shed 2 bases, with 20 bases lying between them. This CDR3 spans 16 amino acids. CDR1 and CDR2 from the germline V gene are LNHDA and SQIVND (reference sequence). The CDR3 sequence is CASSLESAPLTYEQYF. In nucleotides, the CDR3 is TGTGCCAGTAGCCTCGAGTCGGCCCCCTTGACCTACGAGCAGTACTTC.

This clonotype was observed at least ten times. This rearrangement joins TRBV12-3 or TRBV12-4 to TRBJ2-2; D possibly matches TRBD1 or TRBD2 (5 bases each). The ends were cut back, 10 bases at V and 1 base at J, with 16 bases in the middle. The CDR3 covers 15 residues. CDR3 loop: CATLYRGRNTGELFF. CDR3 coding DNA: TGTGCCACCCTATACCGGGGCAGGAACACCGGGGAGCTGTTTTTT.

This clonotype has only a few counts. The J gene is TRBJ2-5, the V gene TRBV7-2, with 7 bases fitting TRBD2. Germline values: CDR1 SGHTA, CDR2 FQGNSA. The junction had 10 bases not matched to a gene; V was cut back by 8 bases and J by 7 bases. This CDR3 region has 13 residues. Here the CDR3 reads CASAIAGPGTQYF. The CDR3 DNA reads TGTGCCAGCGCCATAGCGGGCCCCGGGACCCAGTACTTC.

This clonotype occurred many times. The chain has TRBV28 and TRBJ2-7; D is perhaps TRBD1 or TRBD2 (5 bases each). V was pared by 7 bases and J by 0 bases, with 16 bases between. Germline V lookup: CDR1 MDHEN, CDR2 SYDVKM. The CDR3 is 15 amino acids. The CDR3 is CASNIGTPSSYEQYF. The CDR3 DNA follows: TGTGCCAGCAATATCGGGACGCCGAGCTCCTACGAGCAGTACTTC.

There are a few counts of this clonotype. The chain combines TRBV4-2 with TRBJ1-1, with TRBD1 matching over 10 bases. Germline V lookup: CDR1 LGHNA, CDR2 YNFKEQ. This CDR3 has 17 amino acids. J lost 4 bases, V lost 2 bases, and 10 bases had no gene match. In DNA, the CDR3 is TGTGCCAGCAGCCAAATCGGGACAGGGGCCCGGGGCACTGAAGCTTTCTTT. Protein product: CASSQIGTGARGTEAFF.